The present T cell receptor (beta chain) was sequenced within a study of T-cell reconstitution after alpha-beta-depleted transplantation in children. Unique molecular identifiers tagged the TCRbeta library. TCRdb independently ran MiXCR on the PCR reads; one entry per CDR3 protein. The data contain approximately 400,000 distinct CDR3 sequences, approximately 10% of them singletons. The input for sequencing was PBMCs from the stem cell graft donor, taken from the stem cell graft. The receptor's source is a human donor who donated a stem cell graft to a child with acute myeloid leukemia.

CDR3 DNA sequence: TGTGCCAGCAGCGAGCGGGAGGAGGTAGATACGCAGTATTTT. It is translated as CASSEREEVDTQYF. The chain has TRBV9 and TRBJ2-3, with 9 bases fitting TRBD2. The trim removed 3 bases at V and 5 bases at J, leaving 4 bases unmatched. The CDR3 is made up of 14 amino acids. CDR1 and CDR2 (germline): SGDLS, YYNGEE.